Below are 17 T cell receptor beta chains sequenced from a single sample in a study of CD8+CD57+ T cells in acquired aplastic anemia. The template for TCR beta VDJ and CDR3 sequence profiling was genomic DNA. TCRdb analysed the reads with MiXCR anew, one entry per CDR3 protein. The sample carries about 160,000 distinct CDR3 sequences, around 45% recorded once. Sequenced material: sorted CD4+, CD8+, or CD8+CD57+ T cells (not recorded which) from PBMCs. Source of these receptors: a human donor in good health.

This clonotype occurred many times. The J gene is TRBJ2-1, the V gene TRBV2, with TRBD1 as a possible D gene (6 bases). The germline V and J ends were trimmed by 6 bases and 0 bases, with 12 bases remaining between them. Germline V gene lookup returns CDR1 SNHLY and CDR2 FYNNEI. This CDR3 comprises 15 residues. The CDR3 protein is CASSPEDSSYNEQFF. DNA of the CDR3: TGTGCCAGCAGCCCGGAGGACAGCTCCTACAATGAGCAGTTCTTC. Filled out from reference TRBV2 and TRBJ2-1, the complete variable domain reads EPEVTQTPSHQVTQMGQEVILRCVPISNHLYFYWYRQILGQKVEFLVSFYNNEISEKSEIFDDQFSVERPDGSNFTLKIRSTKLEDSAMYFCASSPEDSSYNEQFFGPGTRLTVL.

This chain links TRBV10-3 with TRBJ1-5; D not certain. Looked up from germline, CDR1 is ENHRY and CDR2 is SYGVKD. Trimming cost V 3 bases and J 6 bases, with 12 bases left between them. This CDR3 spans 14 amino acids. CDR3 protein: CAISDTRSGQPQHF. The CDR3 DNA reads TGTGCCATCAGTGACACTAGATCGGGTCAGCCCCAGCATTTT.

This clonotype occurred many times. The rearrangement uses TRBV19 and TRBJ1-1; D may be TRBD1 (6 bases). The CDR3 loop spans 12 amino acids. In germline, CDR1 is LNHDA, CDR2 SQIVND (reference sequence). V was cut by 9 bases and J by 4 bases, with 12 bases left in between. The CDR3 DNA reads TGTGCCAGCCACCAAGGGGGCACTGAAGCTTTCTTT. Translation gives CASHQGGTEAFF. The complete variable domain, with remaining parts taken from reference TRBV19 and TRBJ1-1, reads DGGITQSPKYLFRKEGQNVTLSCEQNLNHDAMYWYRQDPGQGLRLIYYSQIVNDFQKGDIAEGYSVSREKKESFPLTVTSAQKNPTAFYLCASHQGGTEAFFGQGTRLTVV.

This clonotype was counted ten times or more. This rearrangement joins TRBV10-3 to TRBJ2-5; the match to TRBD2 covers 9 bases. The germline CDR1 and CDR2 sequences are ENHRY and SYGVKD. Losses at the gene ends were 10 bases for V and 4 bases for J; bases not matched to a gene: 10. The CDR3 runs 14 residues. CDR3 in amino acids: CATRGGPVVETQYF. The DNA for the CDR3 is TGTGCCACGCGGGGGGGCCCAGTCGTAGAGACCCAGTACTTC.

V gene TRBV5-1 combines with J gene TRBJ1-1; D call uncertain. The CDR3 is made up of 14 amino acids. Germline assignment: CDR1 SGHRS and CDR2 YFSETQ. V lost 0 bases, J lost 2 bases, and 8 bases lay in between. In DNA form, the CDR3 reads TGCGCCAGCAGCTTGGTTTTGGACAACACTGAAGCTTTCTTT. Amino acids: CASSLVLDNTEAFF.

The gene calls are TRBV24-1 and TRBJ2-2, with 7 bases identical to TRBD1. The germline CDR1 and CDR2 sequences are KGHDR and SFDVKD. This CDR3 comprises 14 residues. Trimming took 5 bases from V and 5 from J; bases not matched to a gene: 4. Here the CDR3 DNA reads TGTGCCACCAGTGTTGCAGGGGGTACCGGGGAGCTGTTTTTT. Its translation: CATSVAGGTGELFF.

This clonotype was counted ten times or more. The CDR3: CASSLFPSGRYEQYF. CDR3 nucleotides: TGCGCCAGCAGCTTGTTCCCTAGCGGGAGGTACGAGCAGTACTTC. The chain combines TRBV5-1 with TRBJ2-7; 11 bases align to TRBD2. Germline assignment: CDR1 SGHRS and CDR2 YFSETQ. The CDR3 is 15 residues long. V shed 1 base, J shed 4 bases, and the junction held 4 bases outside the gene matches.

The table lists this clonotype with a few counts. This chain connects TRBV29-1 to TRBJ1-2, with TRBD1 as a possible D gene (5 bases). CDR3 length: 12 residues. The ends were cut back, 4 bases at V and 4 bases at J, with 10 bases in the middle. Germline V gene sequence: CDR1 SQVTM, CDR2 ANQGSEA. The CDR3 sequence: CSVGVGTYGYTF. Written as DNA, the CDR3 is TGCAGCGTTGGTGTGGGGACCTATGGCTACACCTTC.

In its sample, this clonotype was seen many times. The genes are TRBV2 and TRBJ2-3; 9 bases are shared with TRBD1. There are 14 residues in the CDR3. V lost 10 bases and J lost 2; bases outside the gene matches: 7. Germline CDR1 SNHLY, CDR2 FYNNEI. Here the CDR3 reads CATYRGRITDTQYF. In DNA, the CDR3 is TGTGCCACCTACAGGGGGCGGATCACAGATACGCAGTATTTT.

The genes are TRBV29-1 and TRBJ1-2; D remains ambiguous. The CDR3 runs to 12 residues. V lost 3 bases to trimming and J lost 8 bases, with 13 bases between them. Per germline, CDR1 SQVTM and CDR2 ANQGSEA. CDR3 bases: TGCAGCGTTGATGCTCTTAGGGAGGGCTACACCTTC. It yields the protein CSVDALREGYTF.

The J gene is TRBJ2-3, the V gene TRBV3-1; TRBD1 agrees at 10 bases. Trimming removed 1 base from V and 6 bases from J; junction bases left unmatched: 10. The CDR3 has 17 amino acids. CDR1 is LGHDT, CDR2 YNNKEL, per germline (reference sequence). In DNA, the CDR3 is TGTGCCAGCAGCCAAGGTTCGGGACAGGGGCTAGCGGATACGCAGTATTTT. This encodes CASSQGSGQGLADTQYF.

This chain links TRBV25-1 with TRBJ1-2, with 7 nucleotides matching TRBD1. Per the germline V gene, CDR1 is MGHDK and CDR2 is SYGVNS. This CDR3 has 14 amino acids. The junction had 1 base not matched to a gene; V was cut back by 1 base and J by 2 bases. The CDR3 nucleotides are TGTGCCAGCAGTGAATGGGGACAGAACTATGGCTACACCTTC. Translating gives CASSEWGQNYGYTF.

With regard to this clonotype: This may be a read error, as it is one base from a much larger clone. The V gene is TRBV20-1, the J gene TRBJ1-5; D is ambiguous. Germline assignment: CDR1 DFQATT and CDR2 SNEGSKA (reference sequence). The CDR3 totals 15 residues. Deletions cut 3 bases from V and 5 bases from J, with 17 bases between. CDR3 residues: CSASLSGLGDQPQHF. DNA for the CDR3: TGCAGTGCTAGTCTTTCGGGGTTGGGCGATCAGCCCCAGCATTTT.

This chain connects TRBV7-9 to TRBJ2-7; possibly TRBD1 for D (6 bases). V was shortened by 10 bases and J by 6 bases, with 13 bases between the two germline ends. The CDR3 loop spans 11 amino acids. Germline values: CDR1 SEHNR, CDR2 FQNEAQ (reference sequence). CDR3 residues: CAMAFRGEQYF. The CDR3 region has the DNA TGTGCCATGGCGTTCAGGGGCGAGCAGTACTTC.

Ten or more counts support this clonotype. The DNA for the CDR3 is TGCGCCAGCAGTGACTGGGGTACGCAGTATTTT. Protein: CASSDWGTQYF. The chain combines TRBV10-1 with TRBJ2-3; the D is unclear. With 3 bases removed from V and 8 bases from J, the gap between germline ends came to 6 bases. The length of the CDR3 is 11 residues. Germline V gene sequence: CDR1 WNHNN, CDR2 SYGVQD (reference sequence).

This clonotype appeared many times. CDR3 DNA: TGCAGTGCTACCCTGGGCAGCCTGGCAGATTCACCCCTCCACTTT. This encodes CSATLGSLADSPLHF. The chain links TRBV20-1 to TRBJ1-6; no definite D call. CDR3 size: 15 residues. Germline CDR1 and CDR2: DFQATT and SNEGSKA (reference sequence). V was shortened by 4 bases and J by 8 bases, with 18 bases between the two germline ends.

The rearrangement links TRBV2 to TRBJ2-1, with TRBD1 matching over 8 bases. The CDR3 has 15 amino acids. The germline CDR1 and CDR2 sequences are SNHLY and FYNNEI. J lost 0 bases, V lost 7 bases, and 5 bases had no gene match. CDR3 amino acids: CASTEDRGSYNEQFF. The DNA of the CDR3 is TGTGCCAGCACCGAAGACAGGGGCTCCTACAATGAGCAGTTCTTC.